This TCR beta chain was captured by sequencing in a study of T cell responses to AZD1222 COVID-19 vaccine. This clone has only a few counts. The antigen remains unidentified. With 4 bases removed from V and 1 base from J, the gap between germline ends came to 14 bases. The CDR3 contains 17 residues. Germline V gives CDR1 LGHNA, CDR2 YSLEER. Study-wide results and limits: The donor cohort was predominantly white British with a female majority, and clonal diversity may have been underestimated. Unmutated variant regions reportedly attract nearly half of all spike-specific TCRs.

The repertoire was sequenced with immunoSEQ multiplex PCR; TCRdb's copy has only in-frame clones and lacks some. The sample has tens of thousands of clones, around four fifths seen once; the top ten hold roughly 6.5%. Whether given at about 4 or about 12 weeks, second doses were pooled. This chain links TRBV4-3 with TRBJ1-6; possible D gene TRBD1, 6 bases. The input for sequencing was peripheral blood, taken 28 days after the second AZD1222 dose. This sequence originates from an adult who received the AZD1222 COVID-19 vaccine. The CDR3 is CASSPGGGASYNSPLHF. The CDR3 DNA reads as TGCGCCAGCAGCCCCGGTGGGGGGGCGTCCTATAATTCACCCCTCCACTTT.